The T cell receptor beta chain described here comes from a study of brain T cells in children with intractable seizures. Study-level findings and limits: Clones missing pre-surgery may reflect undersampling of that blood sample. HCMV serostatus was not known, and viral specificity came from CDR3 similarity only.

Only cases whose brain tissue showed the highest T cell transcript signatures were sequenced. Patients received at least one anti-epileptic drug before surgery. About this clone: Antigen unknown.

Profiling relied on immunoSEQ multiplex PCR, and the TCRdb table lists in-frame clones only, not all of them. Of 88,000 or so clones in the sample, around nine tenths were seen once. Germline lookup yields CDR1 GTSNPN and CDR2 SVGIG (reference sequence). The length of the CDR3 is 15 residues. V shed 7 bases and J 5 bases; nucleotides not matched to a gene: 11. This TCR was recovered from a girl aged 2 to 10 with Rasmussen encephalitis and intractable seizures. This chain joins TRBV30 and TRBJ1-6, with 7 nucleotides matching TRBD1. This specimen consisted of peripheral blood, obtained at surgery. The CDR3 loop is CALTSTGVDNSPLHF. The CDR3 coding sequence is TGTGCCTTAACGTCAACAGGGGTGGATAATTCACCCCTCCACTTT.